The following is a T cell receptor beta chain sequence with its context. This clonotype was seen ten or more times. No cognate antigen has been identified for it. Compared with germline, one end of the junction differs, possibly owing to a read error. This specimen belongs to a study of CD8 T cells in ankylosing spondylitis (dated by TCRdb to 2017 to 2019). Study-wide context: To find TCR variants linked to disease, the study profiled T cell receptor beta repertoires in ankylosing spondylitis patients and healthy donors. Peripheral blood was sampled, and synovial fluid was additionally collected from ankylosing spondylitis patients. The full study cohort was made up of approximately 24 ankylosing spondylitis patients and roughly 100 healthy donors. Study-level results and caveats: The disease-linked clones were reported as significantly enriched in matched synovial fluid samples from ankylosing spondylitis patients. The disease-linked clones showed a CD8+ phenotype and occurred at relatively low frequencies in peripheral blood. Some of the motif variants had been reported before in the synovial fluid and blood of reactive arthritis patients, a finding that suggests common disease-initiation mechanisms. A TCR beta motif made up of several highly homologous amino acid variants appeared to be characteristic of blood from ankylosing spondylitis patients.

The CDR3 sequence holds 13 residues, the cysteine and phenylalanine included. The kept DNA is CDR3 alone, 39 bases in frame from the first base. The germline V gene supplies CDR1 SGHRS and CDR2 YFSETQ. Sequencing was performed on an Illumina HiSeq 2500. TCR beta libraries were prepared by quantitative 5'-RACE with molecular barcodes. Per the original workflow: To identify disease-linked TCR variants, a new computational method was used, one built on a probabilistic model of VDJ rearrangement. The public reads were reanalyzed by TCRdb: fastp trimming at Q25, MiXCR alignment, in-frame beta chains only. Rows are combined by CDR3 protein, so each entry shows the most common genes and DNA. Here the V and J calls rest on TCRdb's processing, not on the authors' analysis. Present in this sample are fewer than 750,000 distinct CDR3 sequences, about 20% of which were seen just once. The top ten hold under 20% of the sample.

The TCR comes from a male donor with ankylosing spondylitis. What was sequenced was blood, either unsorted or a sorted T cell fraction (not recorded which). Here the chain combines TRBV5-1 and TRBJ1-1; no D gene is confidently identified. The nucleotide sequence is given as TGTGCCAGCAGCTTTACAAGGAACACTGAAGCTTTCTTT. Its coded protein is CASSFTRNTEAFF. Here the CDR3 is joined to the reference TRBV5-1 and TRBJ1-1 genes, and the full variable domain is: KAGVTQTPRYLIKTRGQQVTLSCSPISGHRSVSWYQQTPGQGLQFLFEYFSETQRNKGNFPGRFSGRQFSNSRSEMNVSTLELGDSALYLCASSFTRNTEAFFGQGTRLTVV.